The 8 T cell receptor beta chains given below trace back to one sample, sequenced in a study of shared clonotypes between healthy human individuals. Produced via immunoSEQ multiplex PCR; TCRdb's table is partial and in-frame only. The table records roughly 2.2 million clones, 85% to 95% of them present only once. What was sequenced was naive CD4+ T cells from PBMCs. Stated subset: CD45RA+ positively selected. The receptors were gathered from a man younger than 35 in good health. Some clones in this sample may be carry-over from other donors' samples.

The chain carries TRBV5-5 and TRBJ1-1, with TRBD1 matching 9 bases. Trimming at V came to 3 bases and at J to 4 bases, leaving 4 bases not matched to a gene. The germline gives CDR1 SGHKS, CDR2 YYEKEE (reference sequence). This CDR3 contains 14 residues. CDR3 in amino acids: CASSSRQGGTEAFF. CDR3 nucleotides: TGTGCCAGCAGCTCGCGACAGGGGGGCACTGAAGCTTTCTTT.

This clone has just one count. The V and J genes are TRBV19 and TRBJ1-5; no clear D gene. CDR3 length: 15 amino acids. Trimming took 7 bases from V and 6 from J, leaving 19 bases between them. Germline V gene sequence: CDR1 LNHDA, CDR2 SQIVND (reference sequence). The CDR3 DNA is TGTGCCAGTACAGGTCCCTTTGTCGGGTCTCAGCCCCAGCATTTT. It is translated as CASTGPFVGSQPQHF. The complete variable domain, with remaining parts taken from reference TRBV19 and TRBJ1-5, reads DGGITQSPKYLFRKEGQNVTLSCEQNLNHDAMYWYRQDPGQGLRLIYYSQIVNDFQKGDIAEGYSVSREKKESFPLTVTSAQKNPTAFYLCASTGPFVGSQPQHFGDGTRLSIL.

In this sample, this clone turned up once. The chain couples TRBV7-2 to TRBJ2-7; TRBD2 might be the D (6 bases). There are 15 residues in the CDR3. CDR1 and CDR2 from the germline V gene are SGHTA and FQGNSA. Trimming stripped 5 bases from V and 1 base from J, with 15 bases between. The CDR3 loop is CASSPARERSYEQYF. CDR3 DNA: TGTGCCAGCAGCCCCGCCCGGGAGAGGTCCTACGAGCAGTACTTC.

The chain employs TRBV7-9 and TRBJ1-6; D possibly corresponds to TRBD1 (5 bases). Per germline, CDR1 SEHNR and CDR2 FQNEAQ (reference sequence). The CDR3 extends over 17 amino acids. V was pared by 6 bases and J by 5 bases, with 20 bases between. The CDR3 loop reads CASRRVTGNRHNSPLHF. CDR3 DNA: TGTGCCAGCAGGAGGGTCACAGGAAATAGGCATAATTCACCCCTCCACTTT.

The V and J genes are TRBV5-1 and TRBJ1-4; D is perhaps TRBD1 (5 bases). The CDR3 covers 19 residues. Germline lookup yields CDR1 SGHRS and CDR2 YFSETQ. Trimming left V 0 bases short and J 0 bases short, with 18 bases between. Written as DNA, the CDR3 is TGCGCCAGCAGCTTGGCCGTAACAGGCGGTGGTGCAACTAATGAAAAACTGTTTTTT. Its protein product is CASSLAVTGGGATNEKLFF.

This chain links TRBV28 with TRBJ2-1; the D is unclear. CDR1 is MDHEN, CDR2 SYDVKM, per germline. This CDR3 comprises 11 residues. Trimming shortened V by 6 bases and J by 5 bases, and 5 bases separated the two germline ends. CDR3 nucleotides: TGTGCCAGCAGGGTTAACAATGAGCAGTTCTTC. It encodes CASRVNNEQFF. Full variable domain (rest looked up from reference TRBV28 and TRBJ2-1): DVKVTQSSRYLVKRTGEKVFLECVQDMDHENMFWYRQDPGLGLRLIYFSYDVKMKEKGDIPEGYSVSREKKERFSLILESASTNQTSMYLCASRVNNEQFFGPGTRLTVL.

The genes are TRBV5-4 and TRBJ1-4; D remains ambiguous. The germline V gene encodes CDR1 SGHNT and CDR2 YYREEE (reference sequence). Deletions cut 4 bases from V and 5 bases from J, with 12 bases between. The CDR3 is 14 residues long. The CDR3: CASSLDHGNEKLFF. CDR3 sequence (DNA): TGTGCCAGCAGCCTAGATCATGGGAATGAAAAACTGTTTTTT.

V and J are TRBV9 and TRBJ2-1, with D possibly TRBD1 on 5 matching bases. The CDR3 length is 14 residues. Trimming took 3 bases from V and 6 from J, leaving 13 bases between them. Germline-derived CDR1 and CDR2 are SGDLS and YYNGEE. The CDR3 DNA is TGTGCCAGCAGCGGGGGCGATATAACCAATGAGCAGTTCTTC. Residues: CASSGGDITNEQFF.